This T cell receptor (beta chain) came from a study of blood T cell repertoires in COVID-19. Trimming took off 1 base at V and 4 bases at J, with 13 bases between the two ends. The CDR3 is 15 residues long. The germline gives CDR1 LNHNV, CDR2 YYDKDF (reference sequence). Generated by immunoSEQ multiplex PCR, the TCRdb table keeps only in-frame clones and is missing some. The table has 250,000 or so clones, around 90% seen once; the top ten hold 2% to 2.5%. This TCR came from a woman aged 55-69 years with COVID-19, enrolled during active disease. V usage is TRBV15 and J usage is TRBJ2-5; D may be TRBD1 (5 bases). Sequenced sample: peripheral blood. CDR3 in amino acids: CATSRAGRGIETQYF. DNA of the CDR3: TGTGCCACCAGCAGAGCGGGTAGGGGTATAGAGACCCAGTACTTC.